One and the same sample provided the 11 T cell receptor beta chains below, sequenced in a study of shared clonotypes between healthy human individuals. Profiling relied on immunoSEQ multiplex PCR, and the TCRdb table lists in-frame clones only, not all of them. The table records 950,000 to 1,100,000 clones, approximately 68% of them present only once. The sample comprised memory CD4+ T cells sorted from blood. As for subset: CD45RA-negative fraction. Receptors were obtained from a man in his late teens or twenties in good health.

As concerns this clone: The sample carries other DNA sequences with the same CDR3. This chain uses TRBV6-1 with TRBJ2-3; 9 bases are a match to TRBD1. The CDR3 runs 15 residues. V gave up 5 bases and J gave up 1 base; unmatched junction bases: 4. Germline V gives CDR1 MNHNS, CDR2 SASEGT. CDR3 sequence reads: CASSPDRGGTDTQYF. For the CDR3, the DNA is TGTGCCAGCAGTCCGGACAGGGGAGGCACAGATACGCAGTATTTT.

The chain employs TRBV2 and TRBJ2-5; D is possibly TRBD1 (6 bases). CDR3 length: 16 residues. V gave up 5 bases and J gave up 3 bases, with 19 bases separating them. Germline assignment: CDR1 SNHLY and CDR2 FYNNEI. CDR3 region: CASSRGYRVGEETQYF. The DNA for the CDR3 is TGTGCCAGCAGTCGAGGGTACAGGGTGGGGGAAGAGACCCAGTACTTC.

The gene calls are TRBV30 and TRBJ1-6; 7 bases fit TRBD1. J lost 1 base, V lost 4 bases, and 16 bases had no gene match. The CDR3 is 19 residues long. Germline V lookup: CDR1 GTSNPN, CDR2 SVGIG (reference sequence). CDR3 in DNA: TGTGCCTGGACCGGAACAGGGGCGACCTTGGGTTCCTATAATTCACCCCTCCACTTT. Translated: CAWTGTGATLGSYNSPLHF.

The chain couples TRBV19 to TRBJ1-2; 8 bases map to TRBD1. CDR1 LNHDA and CDR2 SQIVND come from the germline V gene (reference sequence). The V gene end was trimmed by 4 bases and the J gene end by 6 bases; junction bases not matched to a gene: 10. The CDR3 length is 15 residues. CDR3 loop: CASSTPGQAPNGYTF. The CDR3 nucleotides read TGTGCCAGTAGTACTCCGGGACAGGCCCCAAATGGCTACACCTTC.

The CDR3 region is CASSLIRESSGNTIYF. The CDR3 DNA reads TGTGCCAGCTCACTCATCAGGGAGAGTTCTGGAAACACCATATATTTT. The V gene is TRBV18, the J gene TRBJ1-3; possibly TRBD1 for D (5 bases). Germline assignment: CDR1 KGHSH and CDR2 LQKENI. Trimming cost V 4 bases and J 1 base, with 14 bases left between them. The CDR3 totals 16 residues.

The chain has TRBV5-6 and TRBJ1-2; TRBD1 matches 7 bases. V trimming: 2 bases; J trimming: 4 bases; junction bases outside the gene matches: 5. The CDR3 has 14 amino acids. The germline gives CDR1 SGHDT, CDR2 YYEEEE. The CDR3 is CASSFGGQIYGYTF. The CDR3, as DNA: TGTGCCAGCAGCTTCGGGGGACAGATCTATGGCTACACCTTC. Using reference TRBV5-6 and TRBJ1-2 for the parts outside the CDR3, the full variable domain is DAGVTQSPTHLIKTRGQQVTLRCSPKSGHDTVSWYQQALGQGPQFIFQYYEEEERQRGNFPDRFSGHQFPNYSSELNVNALLLGDSALYLCASSFGGQIYGYTFGSGTRLTVV.

The chain couples TRBV27 to TRBJ1-6; D uncertain. Trimming removed 5 bases at V and 6 bases at J, with 14 bases between. The CDR3 has 15 residues. Germline lookup yields CDR1 MNHEY and CDR2 SMNVEV (reference sequence). CDR3 sequence: CASSLDWLFNSPLHF. In nucleotides, the CDR3 is TGTGCCAGCAGTCTCGACTGGTTATTTAATTCACCCCTCCACTTT.

The sample holds a few counts of this clone. The V and J genes are TRBV2 and TRBJ2-2, with no clear D. Germline V lookup: CDR1 SNHLY, CDR2 FYNNEI. The CDR3 consists of 15 residues. The germline V and J ends were trimmed by 2 bases and 7 bases, with 14 bases remaining between them. The CDR3 here is CASSEWVATGGELFF. The CDR3 coding sequence is TGTGCCAGCAGTGAATGGGTGGCCACCGGCGGGGAGCTGTTTTTT.

The chain combines TRBV6-9 with TRBJ1-5, with a tentative D call TRBD1 (6 bases). Between the trimmed V and J ends, which lost 10 bases and 7 bases, there was a span of 17 bases. This CDR3 has 13 amino acids. Per germline, CDR1 MNHGY and CDR2 SVAAGI. The CDR3 DNA is TGTGCCACCCCCTCAGGGGCCGGGCAGCCCCAGCATTTT. Encoded protein: CATPSGAGQPQHF.

This clone was recorded a few times. The rearrangement joins TRBV6-1 to TRBJ2-3; the D gene could be TRBD1 or TRBD2 (7 bases each). The V end was cut by 7 bases, the J end by 2 bases, with 16 bases between. The germline V gene encodes CDR1 MNHNS and CDR2 SASEGT. CDR3 size: 15 residues. Here the CDR3 reads CASIRAGQNTDTQYF. CDR3 nucleotides: TGTGCCAGCATAAGAGCGGGACAGAACACAGATACGCAGTATTTT.

The chain has TRBV6-6 and TRBJ1-5; 7 bases map to TRBD1. Germline V gene data show CDR1 as MNHNY and CDR2 as SVGAGI (reference sequence). CDR3 length: 14 amino acids. The V gene end was trimmed by 0 bases and the J gene end by 7 bases; junction bases not matched to a gene: 3. The CDR3 loop reads CASSYSGDSQPQHF. The DNA of the CDR3 is TGTGCCAGCAGTTACTCGGGGGACAGCCAGCCCCAGCATTTT.